Reported below is one TCR beta chain. V shed 3 bases and J shed 3 bases, with 8 bases lying between them. CDR3 size: 13 residues. The germline V gene has CDR1 LNHDA and CDR2 SQIVND (reference sequence). This record belongs to a study of blood T cell repertoires in COVID-19. Methods used by the authors: Using reference gene primer amplification, nucleated cell counts were estimated. Sequencing used immunoSEQ multiplex PCR; TCRdb keeps in-frame clones, though not all of them. V and J calls plus clone size are reproduced from that table; the DNA served to infer D and trimming. The data show tens of thousands of clones, 85% seen once.

The rearrangement links TRBV19 to TRBJ2-5, with D perhaps TRBD2 (6 bases). This sequence was found in a man aged 55 to 70 with acute or convalescent COVID-19. Sequences were obtained from peripheral blood. The CDR3 reads CASSMREKETQYF. The CDR3 DNA sequence: TGTGCCAGTAGTATGCGGGAAAAAGAGACCCAGTACTTC.